Following are 5 T cell receptor beta chains from one sample sequenced in a study of blood T cell repertoires in COVID-19 (dated by TCRdb to about 2020). To prepare the library, the immunoSEQ multiplex PCR assay was applied. What TCRdb holds here is the immuneACCESS table cut down to in-frame rearrangements. Part of the clones is not present; checked against another copy, under half of the missing clones reflect an unresolved V gene, and the others are unexplained. The sample table lists fewer than 400,000 clones, around nine tenths of them with a count of one. The ten biggest clones cover around 10% of the sample. The specimen sequenced was PBMCs or T cells enriched from blood (not recorded which). Source of these receptors: a woman between 45 and 60 years old who had recovered from COVID-19.

As concerns this clone: Other DNA sequences within the sample encode an identical CDR3. The CDR3 sequence is CASSLSGGGSYEQYF. The CDR3 nucleotides are TGTGCCAGCAGTTTATCGGGCGGCGGGAGCTACGAGCAGTACTTC. The chain employs TRBV27 and TRBJ2-7, with 7 bases that match TRBD2. This CDR3 spans 15 amino acids. Germline values: CDR1 MNHEY, CDR2 SMNVEV (reference sequence). J lost 3 bases, V lost 0 bases, and 5 bases had no gene match.

CDR3 sequence: CASSSRTARGGYTF. CDR3 sequence (DNA): TGTGCCAGCAGCTCACGGACGGCTAGGGGGGGCTACACCTTC. V and J are TRBV7-2 and TRBJ1-2, with a weak D call TRBD1 (6 bases). Germline V gives CDR1 SGHTA, CDR2 FQGNSA. The CDR3 spans 14 residues. The V end lost 4 bases, the J end lost 8 bases, and 17 bases lay between the germline ends.

The rearrangement uses TRBV5-6 and TRBJ1-6, with 9 bases aligning to TRBD1. Germline V gene lookup returns CDR1 SGHDT and CDR2 YYEEEE. This CDR3 has 14 residues. V lost 4 bases and J lost 6; bases outside the gene matches: 2. The CDR3 sequence: CASSPDRGNSPLHF. CDR3 bases: TGTGCCAGCAGCCCGGACAGGGGTAATTCACCCCTCCACTTT.

The chain recombines TRBV11-2 with TRBJ1-1; 10 bases map to TRBD1. The ends lost 6 bases at V and 0 bases at J; junction bases unmatched: 13. Germline V lookup: CDR1 SGHAT, CDR2 FQNNGV. The CDR3 has 18 amino acids. The CDR3 sequence is CASSRRTGGVLMNTEAFF. For the CDR3, the DNA is TGTGCCAGCAGTCGCCGGACAGGGGGGGTGCTCATGAACACTGAAGCTTTCTTT.

J is TRBJ2-7 and V is TRBV12-3 or TRBV12-4, with TRBD2 as a possible D gene (6 bases). CDR3 length: 13 residues. V shed 3 bases and J shed 6 bases, with 12 bases lying between them. CDR3 loop: CASSLDLGGEQYF. CDR3 bases: TGTGCCAGCAGTTTGGACTTGGGGGGCGAGCAGTACTTC.